This is a list of T cell receptor beta chains from one sample in a study of vaccination and CD4 T cells after COVID-19. The antigens these receptors bind are not known. TCRdb itself ran the PCR reads through MiXCR, one entry per CDR3 protein. In the table there are under 25,000 distinct CDR3 sequences, roughly 47% of which are singletons. The specimen sequenced was cultured CD4+ T cells from blood. These receptors were taken from a human donor with COVID-19. Both conserved end residues are part of each CDR3. D genes are given only for firm matches. Clone size, where shown, is once, few, many, or a class for clones that have expanded.

length,J,D,size,V,DNA,CDR3
10,TRBJ1-6,NA,NA,TRBV30,TGTGCCTGCGGCTATTCACCCCTCCACTTT,CACGYSPLHF
13,TRBJ1-4,NA,medium-sized,TRBV20-1,TGCAGTGCTACACTAAGGCCGGGCGAAAAACTGTTTTTT,CSATLRPGEKLFF
14,TRBJ1-3,NA,NA,TRBV30,TGTGCCTGGAATCCCCTTGTATCTGGAAACACCATATATTTT,CAWNPLVSGNTIYF
14,TRBJ1-3,TRBD1,NA,TRBV19,TGTGTCAGTACTGGACAGGGGACTGGAAACACCATATATTTT,CVSTGQGTGNTIYF
14,TRBJ2-7,NA,once,TRBV28,TGTGCCAGCAGTTTAGTGGTCAGCTCCTACGAGCAGTACTTC,CASSLVVSSYEQYF
13,TRBJ1-2,NA,medium-sized,TRBV20-1,TGCAGTGCTATATCAGGATCTAACTATGGCTACACCTTC,CSAISGSNYGYTF
13,TRBJ2-1,NA,medium-sized,TRBV9,TGTGCCAGCAGCCCCCATATCGGCAATGAGCAGTTCTTC,CASSPHIGNEQFF
16,TRBJ2-5,NA,NA,TRBV18,TGTGCCAGCTCACCAACATTGGCGGGGTTACAAGAGACCCAGTACTTC,CASSPTLAGLQETQYF
17,TRBJ2-3,TRBD2,NA,TRBV5-1,TGCGCCAGCAGCTTTATGGGAGCGGGGGGGCCTCGAGATACGCAGTATTTT,CASSFMGAGGPRDTQYF
15,TRBJ1-4,NA,NA,TRBV2,TGTGCCAGCAGTCCCCAATCCAGGGTGAATGAAAAACTGTTTTTT,CASSPQSRVNEKLFF
15,TRBJ2-3,TRBD2,NA,TRBV27,TGTGCCAGCAGTTCAGCTAGCGGGGGATCAGATACGCAGTATTTT,CASSSASGGSDTQYF
15,TRBJ2-2,TRBD1,NA,TRBV5-1,TGCGCCAGCAGCCCGTTACAGGGGGCTGGCGGGGAGCTGTTTTTT,CASSPLQGAGGELFF
16,TRBJ2-7,NA,few,TRBV20-1,TGCAGTGCCCCGGAGGGGCAGGGTAAGGGTTCCTACGAGCAGTACTTC,CSAPEGQGKGSYEQYF
13,TRBJ1-1,NA,few,TRBV20-1,TGCAGTGCTAAGGCAGGGTCGAACACTGAAGCTTTCTTT,CSAKAGSNTEAFF
16,TRBJ1-5,NA,NA,TRBV18,TGTGCCAGCTCACCACGGGGGGCGGGGGGCAATCAGCCCCAGCATTTT,CASSPRGAGGNQPQHF
13,TRBJ2-1,NA,NA,TRBV4-2,TGTGCCAGCAGCCAATCAGGGGACAATGAGCAGTTCTTC,CASSQSGDNEQFF
15,TRBJ1-5,TRBD1,NA,TRBV12-3/TRBV12-4,TGTGCCAGCAGGACGACCGGGACAGATAATCAGCCCCAGCATTTT,CASRTTGTDNQPQHF
14,TRBJ2-7,NA,NA,TRBV6-1,TGTGCCAGCAGTCGGTCATACGACTCCTACGAGCAGTACTTC,CASSRSYDSYEQYF
16,TRBJ2-1,NA,NA,TRBV27,TGTGCCAGCAGGGACCCGGGACCGAGCTCCTACAATGAGCAGTTCTTC,CASRDPGPSSYNEQFF
14,TRBJ2-7,NA,few,TRBV2,TGTGCCAGCAGATGGAACATGCTTTACTACGAGCAGTACTTC,CASRWNMLYYEQYF
13,TRBJ2-5,NA,NA,TRBV24-1,TGTGCCACCAGTGCGCCCCAAGGGAGGACCCAGTACTTC,CATSAPQGRTQYF
15,TRBJ1-2,NA,NA,TRBV4-3,TGCGCCAGCAGCCAAGAGTCAGGGGTTCACTATGGCTACACCTTC,CASSQESGVHYGYTF
18,TRBJ1-2,TRBD1,NA,TRBV7-7,TGTGCTAGCAGCTTAGCGAAGGGGGCGCTTAGCAGGGGGTATGGCTACACCTTC,CASSLAKGALSRGYGYTF
14,TRBJ1-2,NA,few,TRBV6-1,TGTGCCAGCAGTGAAGCGGGGACGCCGAGGGGCTACACCTTC,CASSEAGTPRGYTF
12,TRBJ2-7,TRBD2,NA,TRBV20-1,TGCAGTGCTACTCTTAGCGGGGGCGAGCAGTACTTC,CSATLSGGEQYF
15,TRBJ1-6,NA,few,TRBV27,TGTGCCAGCAGTTTTTTATCACAGGGCGGCTCACCCCTCCACTTT,CASSFLSQGGSPLHF
16,TRBJ1-5,NA,few,TRBV19,TGTGCCAGTAGTATTGAGGGGTTCAGGAGCAATCAGCCCCAGCATTTT,CASSIEGFRSNQPQHF
20,TRBJ1-6,NA,NA,TRBV6-5,TGTGCCAGCAGTTACTCTACGGGACACGGACGCAGCTCCTATAATTCACCCCTCCACTTT,CASSYSTGHGRSSYNSPLHF
12,TRBJ2-3,NA,once,TRBV6-2/TRBV6-3,TGTGCCAGCGGACAGACTACAGATACGCAGTATTTT,CASGQTTDTQYF
12,TRBJ2-7,NA,NA,TRBV11-2,TGTGCCAGCAGCTTAACACAGACCGAGCAGTACTTC,CASSLTQTEQYF
11,TRBJ2-2,NA,few,TRBV20-1,TGCAGTGCTAAAGCCATCGGGGAGCTGTTTTTT,CSAKAIGELFF